These 25 T cell receptor beta chains were sequenced from one sample in a study of control samples from healthy donors and cancer patients. The table came from immunoSEQ multiplex PCR; TCRdb's copy has only in-frame clones and leaves some out. The table lists more than 95,000 clones, roughly four fifths of them singletons. Sequencing was done on a sample of blood. The origin of the receptors is a woman between 50 and 59 years old in good health.

Only a few counts were recorded for this clone. The chain has TRBV19 and TRBJ2-7; the D gene is possibly TRBD2 (7 bases). CDR1 LNHDA and CDR2 SQIVND come from the germline V gene (reference sequence). This CDR3 spans 15 amino acids. Trimming left V 4 bases short and J 3 bases short, with 16 bases between. The CDR3 reads CASSKEGGAYYEQYF. CDR3 sequence (DNA): TGTGCCAGTAGTAAAGAGGGGGGGGCTTACTACGAGCAGTACTTC.

In its sample, this clone was seen once. The genes are TRBV18 and TRBJ2-7, with 9 positions matching TRBD1. The CDR3 is 15 residues long. After removal of 6 bases from V and 5 bases from J, the junction contained 11 bases not matched to a gene. Germline values: CDR1 KGHSH, CDR2 LQKENI. The chain's CDR3 is CASSVSGQGFHEQYF. CDR3 bases: TGTGCCAGCTCCGTCTCGGGACAGGGTTTCCACGAGCAGTACTTC.

The chain carries TRBV3-1 (or the pseudogene TRBV3-2) and TRBJ1-2; D is unclear. The CDR3 contains 13 residues. Germline V CDR1 and CDR2: LGHDT, YNNKEL (reference sequence). Deletions cut 4 bases from V and 3 bases from J, with 9 bases between. The DNA for the CDR3 is TGTGCCAGCAGCCGTGTCGGGGACTATGGCTACACCTTC. The encoded protein is CASSRVGDYGYTF.

The V and J genes are TRBV27 and TRBJ1-4; no firm D call. Trimming took 4 bases from V and 7 from J, leaving 13 bases between them. The CDR3 extends over 14 amino acids. Germline lookup yields CDR1 MNHEY and CDR2 SMNVEV (reference sequence). The CDR3: CASSWVRRGEKLFF. CDR3 DNA sequence: TGTGCCAGCAGTTGGGTCAGGCGAGGTGAAAAACTGTTTTTT.

J is TRBJ2-2 and V is TRBV12-3 or TRBV12-4; D is uncertain. Trimming took 3 bases from V and 9 from J, leaving 11 bases between them. The CDR3 runs 13 residues. The CDR3 loop reads CASSFTGSRELFF. The CDR3 DNA sequence: TGTGCCAGCAGTTTTACCGGGTCGAGGGAGCTGTTTTTT.

The genes are TRBV29-1 and TRBJ2-3; the D call may be TRBD1 or TRBD2 (5 bases each). Per germline, CDR1 SQVTM and CDR2 ANQGSEA. The length of the CDR3 is 13 residues. The V end was cut by 7 bases, the J end by 1 base, with 12 bases between. The CDR3 region has the DNA TGCAGCGACGCCGGGGCCGGCACAGATACGCAGTATTTT. Protein product: CSDAGAGTDTQYF.

This clone was recorded a few times. This rearrangement joins TRBV12-5 to TRBJ1-1; D unresolved. Trimming stripped 8 bases from V and 5 bases from J, with 15 bases between. The length of the CDR3 is 13 residues. CDR1 is LGHNT and CDR2 is FRNRAP in the germline V gene. The DNA of the CDR3 is TGTGCTAGTAGACGACCCTCGGGGACTGAAGCTTTCTTT. It codes for CASRRPSGTEAFF.

The J gene is TRBJ2-2, the V gene TRBV4-1; D remains unclear. Germline V CDR1 and CDR2: MGHRA, YSYEKL. The CDR3 spans 14 residues. V lost 0 bases to trimming and J lost 6 bases, with 8 bases between them. Here the CDR3 reads CASSQDGRAGELFF. DNA of the CDR3: TGCGCCAGCAGCCAAGATGGACGGGCCGGGGAGCTGTTTTTT.

The chain recombines TRBV5-5 with TRBJ2-3; 9 bases agree with TRBD1. This CDR3 contains 16 residues. The germline CDR1 and CDR2 sequences are SGHKS and YYEKEE (reference sequence). J lost 3 bases, V lost 4 bases, and 9 bases had no gene match. The CDR3 loop reads CASSHRPDRGTDTQYF. The CDR3 DNA follows: TGTGCCAGCAGCCACAGGCCGGACAGGGGAACAGATACGCAGTATTTT.

This clone was detected once. The V call is TRBV20-1, the J call TRBJ2-5; D is unresolved. Trimming removed 2 bases at V and 3 bases at J, with 4 bases between. The CDR3 consists of 11 residues. Germline-derived CDR1 and CDR2 are DFQATT and SNEGSKA (reference sequence). CDR3: CSARKEETQYF. CDR3 sequence (DNA): TGCAGTGCTAGAAAGGAAGAGACCCAGTACTTC.

V and J are TRBV12-3 or TRBV12-4 and TRBJ1-1; unclear D gene. The CDR3 extends over 11 amino acids. Trimming left V 11 bases short and J 5 bases short, with 12 bases between. The CDR3 here is CASGKATEAFF. The CDR3 nucleotides are TGTGCCTCCGGGAAGGCAACTGAAGCTTTCTTT.

The chain employs TRBV7-2 and TRBJ2-1; D uncertain. Trimming took 1 base from V and 10 from J, leaving 14 bases between them. Germline CDR1 reads SGHTA; CDR2 reads FQGNSA. CDR3 length: 14 amino acids. The CDR3 protein is CASSLEGVSIEQFF. In nucleotides, the CDR3 is TGTGCCAGCAGCTTAGAGGGTGTAAGTATAGAGCAGTTCTTC.

The chain carries TRBV20-1 and TRBJ1-1, with a tentative D call TRBD1 (5 bases). V was trimmed by 3 bases and J by 1 base, leaving 12 bases between them. Germline lookup yields CDR1 DFQATT and CDR2 SNEGSKA (reference sequence). The CDR3 consists of 14 residues. The CDR3 DNA reads TGCAGTGCTAGTGTCAGGGCCCCGAACACTGAAGCTTTCTTT. Its translation is CSASVRAPNTEAFF.

The chain employs TRBV18 and TRBJ2-7, with a weak D call TRBD1 (6 bases). The CDR3 contains 13 residues. The germline CDR1 and CDR2 sequences are KGHSH and LQKENI. V shed 6 bases and J shed 0 bases, with 9 bases lying between them. The CDR3 coding sequence is TGTGCCAGCTCCCCGGGACACTCCTACGAGCAGTACTTC. Its translation is CASSPGHSYEQYF. Variable domain in full (rest from reference TRBV18 and TRBJ2-7): NAGVMQNPRHLVRRRGQEARLRCSPMKGHSHVYWYRQLPEEGLKFMVYLQKENIIDESGMPKERFSAEFPKEGPSILRIQQVVRGDSAAYFCASSPGHSYEQYFGPGTRLTVT.

As concerns this clone: This sample also contains other DNA sequences that code for the same CDR3. The genes are TRBV5-6 and TRBJ1-2, with D possibly TRBD1 on 5 matching bases. Germline CDR1 SGHDT, CDR2 YYEEEE. The V and J ends lost 4 bases and 0 bases respectively, with 10 bases between them. The CDR3 is made up of 14 amino acids. CDR3 bases: TGTGCCAGCAGCCCCGACAGAACTAACTATGGCTACACCTTC. Translating gives CASSPDRTNYGYTF.

The chain has TRBV3-1 (or the pseudogene TRBV3-2) and TRBJ1-5; D ambiguous. Germline CDR1 is LGHDT and CDR2 is YNNKEL (reference sequence). The CDR3 covers 14 residues. Trimming removed 1 base from V and 1 base from J, with 5 bases in between. The CDR3 region has the DNA TGTGCCAGCAGCCAAGCTTACAGCAATCAGCCCCAGCATTTT. This codes for CASSQAYSNQPQHF.

V usage is TRBV27 and J usage is TRBJ2-3; D is uncertain. The CDR3 spans 10 residues. V was pared by 6 bases and J by 9 bases, with 7 bases between. Germline values: CDR1 MNHEY, CDR2 SMNVEV (reference sequence). This CDR3 is CASREMTQYF. DNA of the CDR3: TGTGCCAGCAGGGAGATGACGCAGTATTTT.

This clone was detected once. The rearrangement links TRBV9 to TRBJ1-1; a possible D gene is TRBD1 (5 bases). Germline V gives CDR1 SGDLS, CDR2 YYNGEE. V gave up 3 bases and J gave up 3 bases, with 21 bases separating them. The CDR3 consists of 17 residues. This CDR3 is CASSGKGALLIYTEAFF. The CDR3 DNA reads as TGTGCCAGCAGCGGAAAAGGGGCCCTCCTCATTTACACTGAAGCTTTCTTT.

This chain connects TRBV7-9 to TRBJ1-4, with 7 bases identical to TRBD1. The V and J ends lost 5 bases and 4 bases, in that order; junction bases with no gene match: 4. Germline loops: CDR1 SEHNR, CDR2 FQNEAQ (reference sequence). The CDR3 contains 14 residues. DNA for the CDR3: TGTGCCAGCAGCAACGGACAGGATAATGAAAAACTGTTTTTT. Translation gives CASSNGQDNEKLFF.

The CDR3 DNA sequence: TGTGCCAGCAGCTCATTTTCGACGTGGCAGGTGAACACTGAAGCTTTCTTT. Its protein is CASSSFSTWQVNTEAFF. The chain combines TRBV5-6 with TRBJ1-1; D remains unclear. This CDR3 is built from 17 residues. The germline CDR1 and CDR2 sequences are SGHDT and YYEEEE. The germline V and J ends were trimmed by 3 bases and 0 bases, with 18 bases remaining between them. Full variable domain (outside the CDR3, taken from reference TRBV5-6 and TRBJ1-1): DAGVTQSPTHLIKTRGQQVTLRCSPKSGHDTVSWYQQALGQGPQFIFQYYEEEERQRGNFPDRFSGHQFPNYSSELNVNALLLGDSALYLCASSSFSTWQVNTEAFFGQGTRLTVV.

This chain uses TRBV7-2 with TRBJ1-1; weak D call: TRBD1 (5 bases). Germline lookup yields CDR1 SGHTA and CDR2 FQGNSA. This CDR3 is built from 11 residues. Deletions cut 3 bases from V and 11 bases from J, with 10 bases between. The CDR3 DNA sequence: TGTGCCAGCAGCTTCGGGACGGGCGCTTTCTTT. Translating gives CASSFGTGAFF.

The chain couples TRBV27 to TRBJ2-3; maybe TRBD2 (5 bases). Germline V gene sequence: CDR1 MNHEY, CDR2 SMNVEV (reference sequence). The V gene lost 0 bases and the J gene lost 7 bases, with 8 bases spanning the gap. The CDR3 spans 13 residues. CDR3 sequence (DNA): TGTGCCAGCAGTTTATCCGGGATTCATACGCAGTATTTT. Translated: CASSLSGIHTQYF.

This clone was recorded a few times. The chain uses TRBV12-5 and TRBJ1-4, with D uncertain. The V gene's germline CDR1 is LGHNT and CDR2 FRNRAP. CDR3 length: 14 amino acids. Trimming took 1 base from V and 5 from J, leaving 8 bases between them. The CDR3 spells CASGLGVQNEKLFF. In DNA form, the CDR3 reads TGTGCTAGTGGTTTGGGAGTACAAAATGAAAAACTGTTTTTT.

This chain joins TRBV27 and TRBJ1-2; D is ambiguous. This CDR3 has 12 amino acids. With 4 bases removed from V and 7 bases from J, the gap between germline ends came to 10 bases. Germline CDR1 MNHEY, CDR2 SMNVEV (reference sequence). CDR3: CASSSARGGYTF. The CDR3 bases are TGTGCCAGCAGTTCCGCACGGGGTGGCTACACCTTC.

V is TRBV19 and J is TRBJ1-5, with no clear D. The CDR3 runs 13 residues. Trimming took 7 bases from V and 4 from J, leaving 11 bases between them. Germline values: CDR1 LNHDA, CDR2 SQIVND (reference sequence). The CDR3 reads CASKASTNQPQHF. CDR3 nucleotide sequence: TGTGCCAGTAAGGCCAGCACTAATCAGCCCCAGCATTTT.